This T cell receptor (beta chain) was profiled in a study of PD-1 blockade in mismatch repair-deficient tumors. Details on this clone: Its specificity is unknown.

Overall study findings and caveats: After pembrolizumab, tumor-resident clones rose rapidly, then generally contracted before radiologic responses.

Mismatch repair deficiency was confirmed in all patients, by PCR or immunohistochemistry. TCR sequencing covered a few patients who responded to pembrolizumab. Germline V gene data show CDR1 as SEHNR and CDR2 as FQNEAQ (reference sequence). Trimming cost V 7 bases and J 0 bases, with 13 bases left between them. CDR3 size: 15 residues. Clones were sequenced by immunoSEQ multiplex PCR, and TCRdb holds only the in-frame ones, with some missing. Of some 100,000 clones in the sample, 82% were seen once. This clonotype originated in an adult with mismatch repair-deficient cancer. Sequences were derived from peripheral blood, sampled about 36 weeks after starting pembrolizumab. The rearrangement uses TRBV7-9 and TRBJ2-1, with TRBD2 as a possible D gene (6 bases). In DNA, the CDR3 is TGTGCCAGCACCCCTGCCGGGAGCTCCTACAATGAGCAGTTCTTC. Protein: CASTPAGSSYNEQFF.